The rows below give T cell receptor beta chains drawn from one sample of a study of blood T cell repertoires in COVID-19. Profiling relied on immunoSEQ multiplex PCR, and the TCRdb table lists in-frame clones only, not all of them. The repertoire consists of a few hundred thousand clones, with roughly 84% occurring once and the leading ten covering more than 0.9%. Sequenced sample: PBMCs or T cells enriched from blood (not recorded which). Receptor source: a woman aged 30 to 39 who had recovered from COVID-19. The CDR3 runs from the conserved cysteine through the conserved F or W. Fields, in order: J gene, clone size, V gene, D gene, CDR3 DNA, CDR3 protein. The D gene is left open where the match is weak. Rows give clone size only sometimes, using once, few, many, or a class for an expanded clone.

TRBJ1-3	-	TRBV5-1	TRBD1	TGCGCCAGCAGCCCGGGACAGAACTCTGGAAACACCATATATTTT	CASSPGQNSGNTIYF
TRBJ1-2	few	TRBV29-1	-	TGCAGCGTTGCCGACACCAACTATGGCTACACCTTC	CSVADTNYGYTF
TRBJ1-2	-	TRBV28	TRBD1	TGTGCCAGCAGTTTAGACAGGGGGCTTGGCTACACCTTC	CASSLDRGLGYTF
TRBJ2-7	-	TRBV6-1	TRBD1	TGTGCCAGCAGTGAAGAGGGGGCGGTTTCCTACGAGCAGTACTTC	CASSEEGAVSYEQYF
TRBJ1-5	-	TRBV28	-	TGTGCCAGCTCAGGCAGAGTCCAGCATTTT	CASSGRVQHF
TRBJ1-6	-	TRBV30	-	TGTGCCTGGAGTCAGTTCGAACAGGGAAATTCACCCCTCCACTTT	CAWSQFEQGNSPLHF
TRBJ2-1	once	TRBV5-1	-	TGCGCCAGCAGCCCACAGGGTAGGGATGAGCAGTTCTTC	CASSPQGRDEQFF
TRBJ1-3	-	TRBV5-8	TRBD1	TGTGCCAGCAGACGGCCGGGACAGGGGGCTTCCTCTGGAAACACCATATATTTT	CASRRPGQGASSGNTIYF
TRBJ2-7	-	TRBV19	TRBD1	TGTGCCAGTAGCTTCGGGACAGGGGGCCTCCTAGGCTACGAGCAGTACTTC	CASSFGTGGLLGYEQYF
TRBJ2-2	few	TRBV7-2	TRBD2	TGTGCCAGCAGCTCCCACAGGCCCGGACTAGCGGCCGGGGAGCTGTTTTTT	CASSSHRPGLAAGELFF
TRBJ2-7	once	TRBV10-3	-	TGTGCCATCAGGCGGCTAGCCGAAGCAGGCCACGAGCAGTACTTC	CAIRRLAEAGHEQYF
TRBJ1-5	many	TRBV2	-	TGTGCCAGCATGGGCAGGGGATGGGGTCAGCCCCAGCATTTT	CASMGRGWGQPQHF
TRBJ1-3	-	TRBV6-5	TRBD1	TGTGCCAGCAGTTACTCGAGGGGACAGGGGGCGCAAGGCATATATTTT	CASSYSRGQGAQGIYF
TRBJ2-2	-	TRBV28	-	TGTGCCAGCAGTTCCGCGGGGACGGGGACCGGGGAGCTGTTTTTT	CASSSAGTGTGELFF
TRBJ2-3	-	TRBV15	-	TGTGCCACCAGCAGAGATTTTGGGCAGGGAAGCACAGATACGCAGTATTTT	CATSRDFGQGSTDTQYF
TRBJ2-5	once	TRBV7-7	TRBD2	TGTGCCAGCAGCTTAGGTTCCAGGGAGGGCGATGAGACCCAGTACTTC	CASSLGSREGDETQYF
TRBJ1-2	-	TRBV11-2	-	TGTGCCAGCAGCTTAGGTGGGGGGTCGGAAGGCTACACCTTC	CASSLGGGSEGYTF
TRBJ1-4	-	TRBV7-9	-	TGTGCCAGCAGCTTAGTTGATTTAAAGGGGGCAACTAATGAAAAACTGTTTTTT	CASSLVDLKGATNEKLFF
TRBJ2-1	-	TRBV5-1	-	TGCGCCAGCTCAGCGTACGGCTCCTACAATGAGCAGTTCTTC	CASSAYGSYNEQFF
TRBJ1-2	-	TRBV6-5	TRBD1	TGTGCCAGCAGCCCCCGGGACAGGACCTATGGCTACACCTTC	CASSPRDRTYGYTF
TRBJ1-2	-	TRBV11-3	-	TGTGCCAGCAGCGCGAAACCAGACAGCCCCCCGACCTTC	CASSAKPDSPPTF
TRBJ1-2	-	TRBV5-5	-	TGTGCCAGCAGCCCTATCGGGGGGGCGAACTATGGCTACACCTTC	CASSPIGGANYGYTF
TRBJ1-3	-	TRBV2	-	TGTGCCAGCAGCCTGCTGAGTTTGGACACCATATATTTT	CASSLLSLDTIYF